These T cell receptor beta chains were read from a single sample in a study of vaccination and CD4 T cells after COVID-19. These receptors lack a known antigen. TCRdb redid the calling of the PCR reads with MiXCR, one entry per CDR3 protein. Seen here are 12,000 or so distinct CDR3 sequences, 52% observed once, and the top ten hold 15%. The sample consisted of CD4+ T cells from blood, cultured in vitro. The receptors stem from a human donor who had recovered from COVID-19. CDR3s include the opening cysteine and the closing phenylalanine or tryptophan. A D gene is named only where the DNA matches it firmly. A clone size is listed for some rows: how often the clone was seen (once, few, many), or a class if it is expanded.

D: -
V: TRBV28
J: TRBJ1-2
size: -
DNA: TGTGCCAGCAGTCCGAACGAAATACGGTATGGCTACACCTTC
CDR3: CASSPNEIRYGYTF

D: -
V: TRBV15
J: TRBJ2-5
size: few
DNA: TGTGCCACCAGCAGAGATATGGGGGTGGGGGCCCCCCAAGAGACCCAGTACTTC
CDR3: CATSRDMGVGAPQETQYF

D: -
V: TRBV18
J: TRBJ2-5
size: -
DNA: TGTGCCAGCTCACCCACGACAGTGGGGGAGACCCAGTACTTC
CDR3: CASSPTTVGETQYF

D: -
V: TRBV6-1
J: TRBJ1-2
size: -
DNA: TGTGCCAGCAGTGAAAGCCGGGACGGCTACTATGGCTACACCTTC
CDR3: CASSESRDGYYGYTF

D: -
V: TRBV6-1
J: TRBJ1-1
size: -
DNA: TGTGCCAGCACTAAAGGGGGGAACACTGAAGCTTTCTTT
CDR3: CASTKGGNTEAFF

D: -
V: TRBV20-1
J: TRBJ2-5
size: -
DNA: TGCAGTGCTAGAGAGGTCGGTAGACAGACCCAGTACTTC
CDR3: CSAREVGRQTQYF

D: -
V: TRBV20-1
J: TRBJ1-5
size: few
DNA: TGCAGTGCGCCCTCAGGATTCAATAGCAATCAGCCCCAGCATTTT
CDR3: CSAPSGFNSNQPQHF

D: TRBD1
V: TRBV30
J: TRBJ1-2
size: -
DNA: TGTGCCTGGAGTCCTGACAGGGTTGGCTACACCTTC
CDR3: CAWSPDRVGYTF

D: -
V: TRBV20-1
J: TRBJ1-5
size: -
DNA: TGCAGTGCTAGAGGTCTAATACAGGGAAGCAATCAGCCCCAGCATTTT
CDR3: CSARGLIQGSNQPQHF

D: TRBD1
V: TRBV6-5
J: TRBJ1-4
size: -
DNA: TGTGCCAGCAGTTACACCGGGACAGGGAATGAAAAACTGTTTTTT
CDR3: CASSYTGTGNEKLFF

D: TRBD2
V: TRBV7-2
J: TRBJ2-3
size: -
DNA: TGTGCCAGCAGCTTAGGTCTAGCGGGAGCAGATACGCAGTATTTT
CDR3: CASSLGLAGADTQYF

D: TRBD1
V: TRBV19
J: TRBJ2-5
size: -
DNA: TGTGCCAGTAGCCAGGGACAGGAGCAAGAGACCCAGTACTTC
CDR3: CASSQGQEQETQYF

D: -
V: TRBV6-1
J: TRBJ2-7
size: few
DNA: TGTGCCAGCAGTGAAAGTTGGGGGACCTCCTACGAGCAGTACTTC
CDR3: CASSESWGTSYEQYF

D: -
V: TRBV5-1
J: TRBJ2-5
size: -
DNA: TGCGCCAGCAGCTTGTTGGGCGGAGGGGGGCAAGAGACCCAGTACTTC
CDR3: CASSLLGGGGQETQYF

D: -
V: TRBV5-1
J: TRBJ2-3
size: -
DNA: TGCGCCAGCACCCCCCTCCGTACCGACACAGATACGCAGTATTTT
CDR3: CASTPLRTDTDTQYF

D: -
V: TRBV29-1
J: TRBJ1-2
size: -
DNA: TGCAGCGTTGAATTCAGGACTAACTATGGCTACACCTTC
CDR3: CSVEFRTNYGYTF

D: -
V: TRBV5-1
J: TRBJ1-5
size: -
DNA: TGCGCCAGCAGCTTGGACACTAATCAGCCCCAGCATTTT
CDR3: CASSLDTNQPQHF

D: -
V: TRBV5-5
J: TRBJ1-5
size: -
DNA: TGTGCCAGCAGCCCCCAGGGAGAAGATCAGCCCCAGCATTTT
CDR3: CASSPQGEDQPQHF

D: -
V: TRBV10-3
J: TRBJ1-1
size: few
DNA: TGTGCCATCACTGGACAGATGGGCACTGAAGCTTTCTTT
CDR3: CAITGQMGTEAFF

D: -
V: TRBV10-3
J: TRBJ1-3
size: few
DNA: TGTGCCAGCCGGGACATTAGAAACACCATATATTTT
CDR3: CASRDIRNTIYF

D: -
V: TRBV2
J: TRBJ1-5
size: once
DNA: TGTGCCAGCAGTGATCGGCAGGCTAACAATCAGCCCCAGCATTTT
CDR3: CASSDRQANNQPQHF

D: -
V: TRBV6-1
J: TRBJ2-3
size: -
DNA: TGTGCCAGCAGACCCCCCCTAAGCACAGATACGCAGTATTTT
CDR3: CASRPPLSTDTQYF

D: -
V: TRBV7-9
J: TRBJ1-6
size: -
DNA: TGTGCCAGCAGCGCTCCCGGGACACTTAATTCACCCCTCCACTTT
CDR3: CASSAPGTLNSPLHF

D: -
V: TRBV20-1
J: TRBJ2-5
size: -
DNA: TGCAGTGCTAGAGACCGGGCCCGGTGGGAGACCCAGTACTTC
CDR3: CSARDRARWETQYF

D: TRBD1
V: TRBV10-3
J: TRBJ1-5
size: once
DNA: TGTGCCATCAGCGGGACAGGGCCCCATCAGCCCCAGCATTTT
CDR3: CAISGTGPHQPQHF

D: -
V: TRBV7-3
J: TRBJ2-5
size: -
DNA: TGTGCCAGCAGCGTGACACCGCAAGAGACCCAGTACTTC
CDR3: CASSVTPQETQYF

D: -
V: TRBV18
J: TRBJ2-7
size: -
DNA: TGTGCCAGCTCACCAGCACAGTCCTACGAGCAGTACTTC
CDR3: CASSPAQSYEQYF